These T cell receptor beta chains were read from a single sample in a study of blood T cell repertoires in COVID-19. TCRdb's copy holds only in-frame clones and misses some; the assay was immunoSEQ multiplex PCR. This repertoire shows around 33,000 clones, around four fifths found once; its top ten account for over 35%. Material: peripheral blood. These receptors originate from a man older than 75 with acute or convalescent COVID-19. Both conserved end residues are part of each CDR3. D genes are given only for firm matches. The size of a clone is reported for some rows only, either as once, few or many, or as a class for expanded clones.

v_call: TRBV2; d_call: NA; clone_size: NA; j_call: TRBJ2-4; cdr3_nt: TGTGCCAGCATGGAGACCTCAGCCAAAAACATTCAGTACTTC; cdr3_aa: CASMETSAKNIQYF
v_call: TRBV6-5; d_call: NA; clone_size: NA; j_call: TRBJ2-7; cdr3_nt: TGTGCCAGCAGTTACGCCCTAAGCTCACCATTCGAACAGCAGTACTTC; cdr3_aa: CASSYALSSPFEQQYF
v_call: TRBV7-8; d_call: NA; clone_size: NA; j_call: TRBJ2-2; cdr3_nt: TGTGCCAGCAGCTTAGTCTCCGGGGGTAGCACCGGGGAGCTGTTTTTT; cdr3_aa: CASSLVSGGSTGELFF
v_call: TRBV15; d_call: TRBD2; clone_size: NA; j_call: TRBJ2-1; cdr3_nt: TGTGCCACCAGCAGAGATCTAGCGGGGGGGCAGGGGTACAATGAGCAGTTCTTC; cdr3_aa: CATSRDLAGGQGYNEQFF
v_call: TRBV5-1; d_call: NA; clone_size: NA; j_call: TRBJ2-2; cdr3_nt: TGCGCCAGCAGCTTGGGTATCAGAAACACCGGGGAGCTGTTTTTT; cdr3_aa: CASSLGIRNTGELFF
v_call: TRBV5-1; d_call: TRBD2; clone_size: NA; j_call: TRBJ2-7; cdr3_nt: TGCGCCAGCAGCTGGAGCGGGGGGAGGGACGAGCAGTACTTC; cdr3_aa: CASSWSGGRDEQYF
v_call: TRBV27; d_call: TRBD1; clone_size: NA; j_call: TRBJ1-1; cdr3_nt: TGTGCCAGCAGACCGGGACAGGGAAACAGGGTAGCTTTCTTT; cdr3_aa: CASRPGQGNRVAFF
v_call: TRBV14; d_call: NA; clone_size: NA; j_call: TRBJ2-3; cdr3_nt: TGTGCCAGCAGCCAAGACTGGGGCGCAGATACGCAGTATTTT; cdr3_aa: CASSQDWGADTQYF
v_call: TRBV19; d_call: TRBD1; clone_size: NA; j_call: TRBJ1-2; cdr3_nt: TGTGCCAGTAAAACTACAGGGGGCGCCCTCTCGGAGGGAGGCTACACCTTC; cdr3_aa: CASKTTGGALSEGGYTF
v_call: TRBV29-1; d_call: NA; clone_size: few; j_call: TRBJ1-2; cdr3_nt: TGCAGCGTTGAAGGGTTCGGGCGGGATGGCTACACCTTC; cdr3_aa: CSVEGFGRDGYTF
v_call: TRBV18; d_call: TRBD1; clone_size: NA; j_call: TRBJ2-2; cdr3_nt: TGTGCCAGCTCTCCCGTCCAGGGGGTTGACACCGGGGAGCTGTTTTTT; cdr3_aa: CASSPVQGVDTGELFF
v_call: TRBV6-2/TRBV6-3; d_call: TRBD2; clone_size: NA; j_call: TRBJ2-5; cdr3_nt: TGTGCCAGCGGTTTAGCGGGGGGCCAGACCCAGTACTTC; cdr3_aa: CASGLAGGQTQYF
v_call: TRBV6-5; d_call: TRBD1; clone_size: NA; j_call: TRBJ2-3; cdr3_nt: TGTGCCAGCAGCCTGGGACAGCTTACGCAGTATTTT; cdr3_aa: CASSLGQLTQYF